This T cell receptor beta chain comes out of a study of cytomegalovirus exposure and HLA in healthy donors. The CDR3 length is 14 residues. The germline V gene encodes CDR1 MNHNY and CDR2 SVGAGI (reference sequence). V was clipped by 8 bases and J by 4 bases, with 17 bases between them. This clone was counted once. PCR used 60 Vbeta primers and 13 Jbeta primers. Sequenced by immunoSEQ multiplex PCR; TCRdb stores in-frame clones only, minus some. The table shows about 100,000 clones, with about 76% occurring only once. The chain combines TRBV6-6 with TRBJ2-5; D call uncertain. The sequenced sample consisted of PBMCs. The TCR originated in a man aged 40-49 years in good health and CMV-seropositive. The CDR3 nucleotides read TGTGCCAGCGACTCTGGCTACCCTAGAGAGACCCAGTACTTC. Amino acid sequence: CASDSGYPRETQYF.